The clone carrying this TCR beta chain showed up just once. Antigen unknown. Additional DNA sequences in this sample encode the identical CDR3. The sample originates from a study of cytomegalovirus exposure and HLA in healthy donors. Whole-study results and caveats: Researchers counted 164 TCR beta chains as cytomegalovirus-associated.

CDR1 is MGHRA and CDR2 is YSYEKL in the germline V gene. The CDR3 covers 14 residues. Germline trimming cut 4 bases from V and 4 bases from J; bases unmatched to any gene: 4. Primers for the PCR totalled 60 Vbeta and 13 Jbeta. The data were produced by immunoSEQ multiplex PCR, yet TCRdb's version contains in-frame clones alone and is incomplete. The table records 200,000 or so clones, 82% of them present only once. The TCR sequence derives from a woman aged 45-60 years in good health and CMV-seropositive. The sequencing input was PBMCs. The V call is TRBV4-1, the J call TRBJ1-2; 9 bases line up with TRBD1. This CDR3 reads CASSPGQGSYGYTF. The CDR3 coding sequence is TGCGCCAGCAGCCCGGGACAGGGCTCCTATGGCTACACCTTC.